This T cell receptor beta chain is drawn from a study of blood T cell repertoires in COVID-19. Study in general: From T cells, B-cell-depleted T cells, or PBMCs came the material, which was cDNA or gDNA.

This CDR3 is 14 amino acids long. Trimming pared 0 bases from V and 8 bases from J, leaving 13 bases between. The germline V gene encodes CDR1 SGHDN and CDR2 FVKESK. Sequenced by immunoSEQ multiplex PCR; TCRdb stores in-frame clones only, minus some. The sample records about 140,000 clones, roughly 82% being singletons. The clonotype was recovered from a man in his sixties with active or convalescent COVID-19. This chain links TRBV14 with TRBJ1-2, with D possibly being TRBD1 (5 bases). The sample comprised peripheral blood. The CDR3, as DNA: TGTGCCAGCAGCCAAGATCTATGGGGCCGGGGCTACACCTTC. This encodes CASSQDLWGRGYTF.